This T cell receptor beta chain was observed in a study of T cell repertoires in cytomegalovirus infection (dated by TCRdb to between 2019 and 2020). Study-level background: Recently identified HLA-C-restricted CMV epitopes, whose presentation resists viral immunomodulation, were targeted by peptide stimulations together with well-studied HLA-B-restricted epitopes. Donor HLA type was relevant to the analysis, as public TCR beta signatures indicated carriage of CMV infection together with the matching HLA type.

Remarks on this clonotype: Its antigen specificity is not known. Base qualities are not at hand, and no much larger clone is one base apart.

Trimming removed 0 bases from V and 5 bases from J, leaving 12 bases between the germline ends. As encoded in the germline V gene (reference sequence), CDR1 is LNHNV while CDR2 is YYDKDF. The CDR3 holds 15 amino acids from the cysteine to the phenylalanine. CDR3 DNA is the only sequence kept; it has 45 bases, read in frame from the first base. The instrument was an Illumina HiSeq 1500. TCRdb's own reprocessing of the public reads used fastp at Q25 and MiXCR and kept productive beta chains. Under each unique CDR3 protein, matching rows form one entry showing the most common genes and DNA. This sample comprises around 540,000 distinct CDR3 sequences, 30% to 40% of them detected only once. The top ten clonotypes cover roughly a sixth of the sample. The treatment or condition label on this specimen signifies: in vitro stimulation with specific CMV peptide epitopes to enrich CMV-specific T cells. Here is what the overall study found, with its caveats: Carriers of CMV infection plus the relevant HLA type were discriminated by the cumulative frequency of public TCR beta family members in the study cohort and in an independent roughly 340-donor cohort. The ex vivo response was dominated by HLA-C-restricted CMV-specific TCR beta clonotypes, and the single most frequent clonotype in two of eight donors was supplied by these HLA-C-restricted clonotypes.

The sequencing used cultured PBMCs, collected from culture after CMV antigen stimulation. The sequence derives from a human donor in good health (CMV status not recorded). Some clones in this sample may be carry-over from other donors' samples. Rearrangement joined TRBV15 to TRBJ2-3, and perhaps TRBD1 as D gene, on 5 matching bases. Here is the DNA: TGTGCCACCAGCAGAGATTTAGGGGATCTAGATACGCAGTATTTT. The encoded protein is CATSRDLGDLDTQYF.